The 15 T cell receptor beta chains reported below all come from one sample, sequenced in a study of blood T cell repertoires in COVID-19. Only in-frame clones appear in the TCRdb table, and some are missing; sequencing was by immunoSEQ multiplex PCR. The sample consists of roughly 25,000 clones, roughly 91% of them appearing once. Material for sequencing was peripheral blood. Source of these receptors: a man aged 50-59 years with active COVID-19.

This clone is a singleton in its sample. DNA of the CDR3: TGCGCCAGCAGCTTGGAGCTAGCGGGGAGCTCCTACAATGAGCAGTTCTTC. This codes for CASSLELAGSSYNEQFF. The chain has TRBV5-1 and TRBJ2-1; 9 bases map to TRBD2. With 0 bases clipped from V and 0 bases from J, the junction kept 4 bases outside the gene matches. CDR3 size: 17 residues. Germline CDR1 and CDR2: SGHRS and YFSETQ.

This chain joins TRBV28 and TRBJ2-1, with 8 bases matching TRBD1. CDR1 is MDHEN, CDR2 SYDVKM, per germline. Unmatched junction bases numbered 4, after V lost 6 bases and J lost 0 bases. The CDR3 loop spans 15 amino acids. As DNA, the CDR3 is TGTGCCAGCAGCCGGACAGGGCCCTCCTACAATGAGCAGTTCTTC. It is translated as CASSRTGPSYNEQFF. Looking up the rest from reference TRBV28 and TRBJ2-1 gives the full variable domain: DVKVTQSSRYLVKRTGEKVFLECVQDMDHENMFWYRQDPGLGLRLIYFSYDVKMKEKGDIPEGYSVSREKKERFSLILESASTNQTSMYLCASSRTGPSYNEQFFGPGTRLTVL.

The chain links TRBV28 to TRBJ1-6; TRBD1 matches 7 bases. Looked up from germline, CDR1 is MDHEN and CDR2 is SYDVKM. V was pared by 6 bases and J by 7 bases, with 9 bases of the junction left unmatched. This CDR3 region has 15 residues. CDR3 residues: CASSPSRGGNSPLHF. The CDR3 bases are TGTGCCAGCAGCCCCTCTCGAGGGGGCAATTCACCCCTCCACTTT.

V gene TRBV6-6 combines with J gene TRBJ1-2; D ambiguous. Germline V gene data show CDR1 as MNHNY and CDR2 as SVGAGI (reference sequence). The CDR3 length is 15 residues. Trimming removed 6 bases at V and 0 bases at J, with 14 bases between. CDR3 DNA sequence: TGTGCCAGCAGGCGACTCCGAGAGACTAACTATGGCTACACCTTC. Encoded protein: CASRRLRETNYGYTF.

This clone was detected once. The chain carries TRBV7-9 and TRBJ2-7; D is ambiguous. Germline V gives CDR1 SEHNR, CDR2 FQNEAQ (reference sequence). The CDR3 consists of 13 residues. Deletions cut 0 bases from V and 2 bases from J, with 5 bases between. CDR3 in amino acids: CASSLAATYEQYF. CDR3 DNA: TGTGCCAGCAGCTTAGCAGCGACCTACGAGCAGTACTTC.

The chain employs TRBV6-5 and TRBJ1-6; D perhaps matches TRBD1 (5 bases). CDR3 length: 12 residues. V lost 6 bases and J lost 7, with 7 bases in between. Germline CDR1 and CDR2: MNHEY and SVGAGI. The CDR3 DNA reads TGTGCCAGCAGGCGACAGAATTCACCCCTCCACTTT. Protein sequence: CASRRQNSPLHF.

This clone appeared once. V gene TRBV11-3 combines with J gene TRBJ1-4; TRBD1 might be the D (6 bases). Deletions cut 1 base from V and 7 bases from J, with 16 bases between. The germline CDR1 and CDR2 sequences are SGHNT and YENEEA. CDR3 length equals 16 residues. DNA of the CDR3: TGTGCCAGCAGCTTAGGGGACACGGTTGGGACTGAAAAACTGTTTTTT. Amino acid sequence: CASSLGDTVGTEKLFF.

The CDR3: CASSLAQGGEKLFF. The CDR3 nucleotides are TGTGCCAGCAGCTTAGCACAGGGGGGTGAAAAACTGTTTTTT. The genes are TRBV7-9 and TRBJ1-4; 8 positions agree with TRBD1. CDR1 SEHNR and CDR2 FQNEAQ come from the germline V gene (reference sequence). V was pared by 0 bases and J by 7 bases, with 1 base of the junction left unmatched. There are 14 residues in the CDR3.

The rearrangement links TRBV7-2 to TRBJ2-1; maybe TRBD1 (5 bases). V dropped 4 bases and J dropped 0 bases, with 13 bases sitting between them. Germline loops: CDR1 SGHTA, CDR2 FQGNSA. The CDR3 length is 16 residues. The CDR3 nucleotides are TGTGCCAGCAGCTATCGGACACTGAGCTCCTACAATGAGCAGTTCTTC. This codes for CASSYRTLSSYNEQFF.

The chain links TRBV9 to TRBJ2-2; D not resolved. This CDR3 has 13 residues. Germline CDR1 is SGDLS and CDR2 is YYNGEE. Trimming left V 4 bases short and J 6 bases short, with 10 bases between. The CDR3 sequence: CASSISGAGELFF. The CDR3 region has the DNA TGTGCCAGCAGCATCTCAGGCGCCGGGGAGCTGTTTTTT. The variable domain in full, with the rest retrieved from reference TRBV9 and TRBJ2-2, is DSGVTQTPKHLITATGQRVTLRCSPRSGDLSVYWYQQSLDQGLQFLIQYYNGEERAKGNILERFSAQQFPDLHSELNLSSLELGDSALYFCASSISGAGELFFGEGSRLTVL.

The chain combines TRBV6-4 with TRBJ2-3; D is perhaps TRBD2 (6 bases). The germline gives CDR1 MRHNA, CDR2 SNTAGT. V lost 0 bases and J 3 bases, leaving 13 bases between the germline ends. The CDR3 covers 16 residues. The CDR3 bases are TGTGCCAGCAGTGACTCGGGACTTGGGACGACAGATACGCAGTATTTT. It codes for CASSDSGLGTTDTQYF.

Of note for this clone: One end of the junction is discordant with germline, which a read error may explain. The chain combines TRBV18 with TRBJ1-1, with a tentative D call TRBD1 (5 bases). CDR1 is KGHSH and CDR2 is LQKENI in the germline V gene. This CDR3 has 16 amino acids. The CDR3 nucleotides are TGTACCAGCTCACCAGGGCAGCCGGCATCATACACTGAAGCTTTCTTT. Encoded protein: CTSSPGQPASYTEAFF. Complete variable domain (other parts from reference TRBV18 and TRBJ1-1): NAGVMQNPRHLVRRRGQEARLRCSPMKGHSHVYWYRQLPEEGLKFMVYLQKENIIDESGMPKERFSAEFPKEGPSILRIQQVVRGDSAAYFCTSSPGQPASYTEAFFGQGTRLTVV.

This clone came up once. The DNA of the CDR3 is TGTGCCAGCAGCTTATTCGGGACTGAAGCTTTCTTT. Amino acids: CASSLFGTEAFF. The chain carries TRBV7-9 and TRBJ1-1; D unclear. The CDR3 extends over 12 amino acids. V gave up 2 bases and J gave up 5 bases, with 6 bases separating them. The germline V gene has CDR1 SEHNR and CDR2 FQNEAQ (reference sequence).

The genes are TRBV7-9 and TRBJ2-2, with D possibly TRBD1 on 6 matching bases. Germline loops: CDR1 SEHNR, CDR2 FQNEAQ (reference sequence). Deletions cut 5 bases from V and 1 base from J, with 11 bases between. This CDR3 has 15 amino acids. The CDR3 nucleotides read TGTGCCAGCAGCCCCCCCAGGGGGAACACCGGGGAGCTGTTTTTT. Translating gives CASSPPRGNTGELFF.

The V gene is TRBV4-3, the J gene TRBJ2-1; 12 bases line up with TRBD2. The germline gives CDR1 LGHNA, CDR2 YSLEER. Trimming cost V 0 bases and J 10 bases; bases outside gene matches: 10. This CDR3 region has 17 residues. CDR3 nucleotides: TGCGCCAGCAGCCAAGATATGAGGGCTAGCGGGAGGGGCGAGCAGTTCTTC. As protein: CASSQDMRASGRGEQFF.